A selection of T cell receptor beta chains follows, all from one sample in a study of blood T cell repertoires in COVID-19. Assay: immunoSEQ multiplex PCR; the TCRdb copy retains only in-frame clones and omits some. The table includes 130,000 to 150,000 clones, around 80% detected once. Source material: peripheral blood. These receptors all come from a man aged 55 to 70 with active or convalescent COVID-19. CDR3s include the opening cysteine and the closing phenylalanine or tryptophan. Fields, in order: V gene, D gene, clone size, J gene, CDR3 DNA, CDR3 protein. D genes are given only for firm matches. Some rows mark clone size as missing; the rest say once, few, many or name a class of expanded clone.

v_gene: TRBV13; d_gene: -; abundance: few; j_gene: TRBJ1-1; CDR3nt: TGTGCCAGCAGCTTAGCAGGGCCTGAGACTGAAGCTTTCTTT; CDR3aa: CASSLAGPETEAFF
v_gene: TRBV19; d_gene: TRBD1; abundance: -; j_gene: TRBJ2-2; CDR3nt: TGTGCCAGTAGTACGGACAGGGGGCCCACCGGGGAGCTGTTTTTT; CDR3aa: CASSTDRGPTGELFF
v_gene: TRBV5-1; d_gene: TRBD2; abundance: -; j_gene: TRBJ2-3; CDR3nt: TGCGCCAGCAGCCAGGGACTAGAGGCAGATACGCAGTATTTT; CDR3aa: CASSQGLEADTQYF
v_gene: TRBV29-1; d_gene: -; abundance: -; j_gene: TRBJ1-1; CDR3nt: TGCAGCGTTTCCCCGGCGATTGGCGGTGAAGCTTTCTTT; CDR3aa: CSVSPAIGGEAFF
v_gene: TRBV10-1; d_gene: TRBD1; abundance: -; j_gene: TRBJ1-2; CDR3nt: TGCGCCAGCACCGGGACAGGGTGGTATGGCTACACCTTC; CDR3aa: CASTGTGWYGYTF
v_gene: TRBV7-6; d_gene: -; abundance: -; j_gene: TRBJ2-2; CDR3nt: TGTGCCAGCAGCGAAACTGGGGCAGGGCTAACCGGGGAGCTGTTTTTT; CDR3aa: CASSETGAGLTGELFF
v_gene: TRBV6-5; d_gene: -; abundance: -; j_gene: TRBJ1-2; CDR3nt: TGTGCCAGCATATCTCAGGGGCGGAACTATGGCTACACCTTC; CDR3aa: CASISQGRNYGYTF
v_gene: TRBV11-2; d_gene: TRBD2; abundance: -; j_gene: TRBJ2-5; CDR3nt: TGTGCCAGCAGCTCGAACAGCGGGGGACAAGAGACCCAGTACTTC; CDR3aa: CASSSNSGGQETQYF
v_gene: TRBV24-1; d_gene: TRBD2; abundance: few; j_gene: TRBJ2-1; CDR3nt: TGTGCCACCAGTGGCGTTATCTCCGCAGGAGGGAGGGCCCACAATGAGCAGTTCTTC; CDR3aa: CATSGVISAGGRAHNEQFF
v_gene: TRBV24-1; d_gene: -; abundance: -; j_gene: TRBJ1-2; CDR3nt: TGTGCCACCCAGCGGAAGGGTTATGGCTACACCTTC; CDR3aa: CATQRKGYGYTF
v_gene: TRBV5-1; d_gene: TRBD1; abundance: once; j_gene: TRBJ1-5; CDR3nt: TGCGCCAGCAGCCCCGACGGACAGGGCAATCAGCCCCAGCATTTT; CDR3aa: CASSPDGQGNQPQHF
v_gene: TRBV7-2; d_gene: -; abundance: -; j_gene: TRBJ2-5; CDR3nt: TGTGCCAGCAGCTCCCCAGGGGAAGGAGTGACCCAGTACTTC; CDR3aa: CASSSPGEGVTQYF
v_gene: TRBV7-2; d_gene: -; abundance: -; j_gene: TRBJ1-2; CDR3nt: TGTGCCAGCAGCCCAACCTTTGCGGGTAACCGCTACACCTTC; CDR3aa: CASSPTFAGNRYTF
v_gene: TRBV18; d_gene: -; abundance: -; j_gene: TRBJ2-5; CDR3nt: TGTGCCAGCTCACCGATTACAGGGATAGAGACCCAGTACTTC; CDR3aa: CASSPITGIETQYF
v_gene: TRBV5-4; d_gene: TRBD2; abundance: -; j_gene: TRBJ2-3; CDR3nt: TGTGCCAGCCAGACTAGGCGGGGGGCAGATACGCAGTATTTT; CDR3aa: CASQTRRGADTQYF
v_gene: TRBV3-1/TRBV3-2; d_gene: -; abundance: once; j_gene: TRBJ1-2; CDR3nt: TGTGCCAGCAGCCAAATAAGCTCCTATGGCTACACCTTC; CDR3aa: CASSQISSYGYTF
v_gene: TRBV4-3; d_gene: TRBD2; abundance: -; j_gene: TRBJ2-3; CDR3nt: TGCGCCAGCAGCCAAGATAGAGGCGGAGCGGGAGTTTCGCAGTATTTT; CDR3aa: CASSQDRGGAGVSQYF
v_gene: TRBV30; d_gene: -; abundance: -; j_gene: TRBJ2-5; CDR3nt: TGTGCCTGGAGTGGTGGACAGAGAGTAGGGACCCAGTACTTC; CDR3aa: CAWSGGQRVGTQYF
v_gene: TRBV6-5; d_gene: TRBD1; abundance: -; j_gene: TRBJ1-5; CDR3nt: TGTGCCAGCACCAAGGGGGCTGGCAATCAGCCCCAGCATTTT; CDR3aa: CASTKGAGNQPQHF
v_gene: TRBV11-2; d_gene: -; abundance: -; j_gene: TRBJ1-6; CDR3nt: TGTGCCAGCAGACTAGGATCTCTCTCCTATAATTCACCCCTCCACTTT; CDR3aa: CASRLGSLSYNSPLHF
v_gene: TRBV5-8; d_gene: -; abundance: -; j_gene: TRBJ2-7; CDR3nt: TGTGCCAGCAGCATGAAATACCGGGACAACTCCTACGAGCAGTACTTC; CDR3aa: CASSMKYRDNSYEQYF
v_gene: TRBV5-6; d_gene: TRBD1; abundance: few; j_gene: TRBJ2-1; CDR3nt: TGTGCCAGCAGCATTTACCGGGACAGGATCTACAATGAGCAGTTCTTC; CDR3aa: CASSIYRDRIYNEQFF
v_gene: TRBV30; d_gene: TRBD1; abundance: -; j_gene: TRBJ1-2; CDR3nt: TGTGCCACTGAGGGACAGGGGTTCGATGGCTACACCTTC; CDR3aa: CATEGQGFDGYTF
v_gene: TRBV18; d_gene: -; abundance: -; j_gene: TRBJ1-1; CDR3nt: TGTGCCAACCGAGAAGCCCGTAACACTGAAGCTTTCTTT; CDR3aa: CANREARNTEAFF
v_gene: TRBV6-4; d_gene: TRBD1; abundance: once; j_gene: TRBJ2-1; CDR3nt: TGTGCCAGCAGTGACTCGGGACAGGGGGCTCATGAGCAGTTCTTC; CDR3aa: CASSDSGQGAHEQFF
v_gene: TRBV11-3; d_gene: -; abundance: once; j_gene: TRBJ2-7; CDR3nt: TGTGCCAGCAGCTTACGGACAGTAGGCTCCGAGCAGTACTTC; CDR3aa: CASSLRTVGSEQYF
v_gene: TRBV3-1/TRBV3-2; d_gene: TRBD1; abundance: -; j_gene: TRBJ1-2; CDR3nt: TGTGCCAGCAGCCACCGACAGGGAATCTACACCTTC; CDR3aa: CASSHRQGIYTF
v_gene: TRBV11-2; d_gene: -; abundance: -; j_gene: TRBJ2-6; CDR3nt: TGTGCCAGCAGCGCCTACCCGGGCGGGCAATACCCCGGGGCCAACGTCCTGACTTTC; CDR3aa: CASSAYPGGQYPGANVLTF
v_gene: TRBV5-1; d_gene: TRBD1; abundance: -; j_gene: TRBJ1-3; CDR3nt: TGCGCCAGCAGCTTGGGGGACAGGGTGTCCTCTGGAAACACCATATATTTT; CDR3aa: CASSLGDRVSSGNTIYF